This T cell receptor (beta chain) was sequenced during a study of T cell responses to AZD1222 COVID-19 vaccine (dated by TCRdb to the early 2020s). As for the study more broadly: TCR sequencing was performed for approximately 240 trial participants, of whom roughly 200 were given two doses of AZD1222 and around 26 were given two doses of MenACWY control vaccine. Enrollment into the trials was organized by age into subgroups of 18-55, 56-69 and 70-plus years, and those subgroups contained roughly 150, 30 and 60 TCR-sequenced participants, respectively. Paper-wide results and their limitations: Only a handful of AZD1222 recipients were SARS-CoV-2 seropositive at baseline, limiting conclusions about previously exposed vaccinees. Most participants were white British and females outnumbered males, and the authors suggested that clonal diversity may have been underestimated. Epitopes outside the regions mutated in the B.1.351 and B.1.1.7 variants were reportedly recognized by nearly half of the unique spike-specific TCRs. No day 14 peak-response samples were available, so repertoires were characterized only after the peak T cell response. After two AZD1222 doses, spike-specific TCR breadth and depth were significantly higher than at day 0 and than in MenACWY recipients. The 56-69-year group was small, and its depth increase did not reach significance, likely because of low power. CD4 TCRs associated with the vaccine covered the entire spike protein, and the dominant responses were in regions 160-218 and 743-854.

The CDR3 regions of human TCRbeta chains were subjected to immunosequencing. Regarding the original processing steps: TCRs in the repertoires were matched against a reference library of SARS-CoV-2-specific TCRs that had been generated with the MIRA antigen-specificity platform. Breadth was defined as the fraction of unique TCRs that were SARS-CoV-2-associated, and depth was defined as the fraction of total T cells that were SARS-CoV-2-associated. Using the MIRA data, every spike-specific TCR was mapped to the spike region that the TCR reacted to and assigned to either a CD4 or a CD8 class. Log10-transformed breadth and depth values were compared by one-way ANOVA with Sidak's multiple comparisons tests. The table was pulled from immuneACCESS by TCRdb, which kept in-frame rearrangements only. Such tables lose some clones; where checked, under half of the loss comes from unresolved V genes, and the rest has no known cause. D and trimming were read from the DNA, whereas the V and J calls and clone size are those reported in that table. Counted in this sample were roughly 97,000 clones; around nine tenths of them appeared once. The top ten clonotypes cover approximately 3% of the sample.

CDR1 and CDR2, per the germline V gene (reference sequence), are SEHNR and FQNEAQ. The CDR3 covers 17 residues, taking in both the cysteine and the phenylalanine. Only the CDR3 DNA is retained, 51 bases long and in frame from the first base. V ends up 2 bases short and J 2 bases short, with an unmatched junction base count of 8. A note on this clone: Its recognized antigen is unknown. Nothing much larger sits one base from this clone, and base qualities are not available.

According to the study, the label for this sample's time point signals: about 28 days (+/-7) after the second vaccine dose. The sample's treatment or condition label is to be understood as: meningococcal conjugate vaccine given as trial control. Vaccinee samples came from UK trials COV001 and COV002, including a single-blind randomized controlled phase 2/3 trial of AZD1222 (ChAdOx1 nCoV-19) in healthy adults. Trial participant PBMC samples were collected at day 0 and day 28 after the second dose for TCRbeta chain sequencing. The sequence is built from TRBV7-9 and TRBJ2-5; the junction holds 10 bases that match TRBD2. This sequence was found in an adult who received the MenACWY meningococcal vaccine as a control. The sequencing here drew on peripheral blood, taken 28 days after the second dose of the MenACWY control vaccine. The CDR3 region: CASSLRTSGSGQETQYF. The DNA sequence reads TGTGCCAGCAGCTTAAGGACTAGCGGATCGGGACAAGAGACCCAGTACTTC.